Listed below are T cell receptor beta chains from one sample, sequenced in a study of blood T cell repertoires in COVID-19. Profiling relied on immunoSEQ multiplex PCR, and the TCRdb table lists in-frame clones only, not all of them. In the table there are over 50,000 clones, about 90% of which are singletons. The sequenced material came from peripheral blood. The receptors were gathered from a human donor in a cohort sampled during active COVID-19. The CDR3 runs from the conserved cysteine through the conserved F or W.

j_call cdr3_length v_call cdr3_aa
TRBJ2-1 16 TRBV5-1 CASSLALAGPTNEQFF
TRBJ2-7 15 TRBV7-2 CASSLVPGGGYEQYF
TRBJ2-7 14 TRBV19 CASSKKAGDYEQYF
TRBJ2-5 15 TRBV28 CASSAAGTSKKTQYF
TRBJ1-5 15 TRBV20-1 CSASPRDRPNQPQHF
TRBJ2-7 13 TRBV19 CATVGTSGGEQYF
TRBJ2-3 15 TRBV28 CASSAAGVSTDTQYF
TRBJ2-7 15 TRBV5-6 CASSLAPRNSYEQYF
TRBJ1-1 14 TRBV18 CASSPRTGETEAFF
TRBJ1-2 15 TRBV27 CASSPGNRPGYGYTF
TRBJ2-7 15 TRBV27 CASSSSITSADEQYF
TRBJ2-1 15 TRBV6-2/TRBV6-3 CASSHGQGAFNEQFF
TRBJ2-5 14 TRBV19 CASKWTGTGETQYF
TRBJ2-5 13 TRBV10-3 CAIRLHSQETQYF
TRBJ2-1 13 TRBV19 CASSTRQSNEQFF
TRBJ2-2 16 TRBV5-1 CASSYTSGSRGGELFF
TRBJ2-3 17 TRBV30 CAWSPLRTGIGVDTQYF
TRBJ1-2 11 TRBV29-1 CSVGTGEGYTF
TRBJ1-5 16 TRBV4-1 CASRDTRYRGNQPQHF
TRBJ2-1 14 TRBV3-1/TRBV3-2 CASSQVRSDNEQFF
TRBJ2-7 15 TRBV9 CASSAGTGRSYEQYF
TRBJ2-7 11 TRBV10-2 CASSGPGEQYF
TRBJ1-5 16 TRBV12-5 CASGRTGGVGNQPQHF
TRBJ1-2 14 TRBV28 CASSFGGQKYGYTF
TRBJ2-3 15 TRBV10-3 CATGLAGDPTDTQYF
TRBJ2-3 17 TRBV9 CASSEGGLAVSTDTQYF
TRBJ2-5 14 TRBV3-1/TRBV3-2 CASSPRTGLETQYF
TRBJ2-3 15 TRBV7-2 CASSPTGRGTDTQYF
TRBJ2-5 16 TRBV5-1 CASSFSGTGGEETQYF
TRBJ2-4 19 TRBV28 CASLSSLGLAGPGGNIQYF
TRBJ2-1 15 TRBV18 CASSPEVQDYNEQFF
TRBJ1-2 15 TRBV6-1 CASSEALRQKDGYTF
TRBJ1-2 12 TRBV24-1 CATSFQGSGYTF
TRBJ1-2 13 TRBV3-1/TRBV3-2 CASSQEKSDGYTF
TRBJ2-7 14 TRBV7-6 CASSLLAGLNEQYF
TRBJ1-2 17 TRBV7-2 CASSPPDRGRANYGYTF
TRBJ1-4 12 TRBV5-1 CASSLDREKLFF